The source of this T cell receptor (beta chain) is a study of tumor-infiltrating lymphocytes in primary liver carcinoma. RNA was extracted from whole blood without cell sorting, alongside germline DNA. Starting from roughly 0.5 ug of total RNA, TCR beta cDNA was produced with a primer in the constant region. ARM-PCR, slightly modified, supplied the TCR beta libraries through three nested multiplex PCR rounds. Researchers ran the first two PCR rounds for ten to eleven cycles each with TRBV1-TRBV30 forward primers and a C-beta reverse primer. TCRdb called the multiplex PCR reads again in MiXCR, with one record for every CDR3 protein. The sample consists of hundreds of thousands of distinct CDR3 sequences, almost 60% of them appearing once. Germline V gene lookup returns CDR1 MNHNS and CDR2 SASEGT. The CDR3 has 15 residues. Turning to this clonotype: The junction departs from germline at one end; a sequencing error may be responsible.

The rearrangement joins TRBV6-1 to TRBJ1-1; D might be TRBD1 (5 bases). The source is a woman aged 25 to 39 with primary liver carcinoma and hepatitis B virus infection. Material: peripheral blood. Here the CDR3 reads CASSEMGPLGTGAFF. CDR3 bases: TGTGCCAGCAGTGAGATGGGGCCCCTGGGTACTGGAGCTTTCTTT.